This entry features one T cell receptor (beta chain) sequence. The data stem from a study of blood T cell repertoires in COVID-19. This CDR3 has 15 amino acids. The germline gives CDR1 SGHTA, CDR2 FQGNSA. V lost 5 bases to trimming and J lost 5 bases; unmatched junction nucleotides: 7. Original methodology: Reference gene primer amplification yielded estimated nucleated cell counts. The data were produced by immunoSEQ multiplex PCR, yet TCRdb's version contains in-frame clones alone and is incomplete. V and J calls and clone size are copied from that table; D and trimming were computed from the DNA. The sample holds about 300,000 clones, roughly 80% seen once.

The sample consisted of peripheral blood. The chain links TRBV7-2 to TRBJ1-4; 8 bases are shared with TRBD1. This receptor was obtained from a human donor with COVID-19, enrolled during active disease. The donor label of this sample is uncertain. CDR3 in DNA: TGTGCCAGCAGCCCTGGACAGGGAGTAAATGAAAAACTGTTTTTT. Its translation is CASSPGQGVNEKLFF.